This TCR beta chain was observed in a study of blood T cells in healthy people across ages. Study-wide points: No one knew whether donors had CMV, which possibly confounded expanded clonotype changes. Donors of long life had a larger count of naive CD4+ cells and greater diversity than aged donors.

The second PCR ran roughly 7 to 12 cycles with a sample-barcoded 5' primer and J-beta primers. There were at least 2.5 million CDR3-containing paired-end reads obtained from each sample. A single record per CDR3 protein comes from TCRdb applying MiXCR to the 5' RACE reads. Of over a million distinct CDR3 sequences listed, 55% to 75% were seen once; the top ten hold approximately 7%. This clonotype was recorded a few times. Its antigen is not known. This CDR3 contains 15 residues. Germline loops: CDR1 LGHNA, CDR2 YSLEER. V was clipped by 0 bases and J by 5 bases, with 10 bases between them. This chain uses TRBV4-3 with TRBJ2-2; D gene unclear. The source of this sequence is a man between 18 and 29 years old in good health. What was sequenced was blood. The CDR3 coding sequence is TGCGCCAGCAGCCAAGATCGATCTTGGACCGGGGAGCTGTTTTTT. Translating gives CASSQDRSWTGELFF.